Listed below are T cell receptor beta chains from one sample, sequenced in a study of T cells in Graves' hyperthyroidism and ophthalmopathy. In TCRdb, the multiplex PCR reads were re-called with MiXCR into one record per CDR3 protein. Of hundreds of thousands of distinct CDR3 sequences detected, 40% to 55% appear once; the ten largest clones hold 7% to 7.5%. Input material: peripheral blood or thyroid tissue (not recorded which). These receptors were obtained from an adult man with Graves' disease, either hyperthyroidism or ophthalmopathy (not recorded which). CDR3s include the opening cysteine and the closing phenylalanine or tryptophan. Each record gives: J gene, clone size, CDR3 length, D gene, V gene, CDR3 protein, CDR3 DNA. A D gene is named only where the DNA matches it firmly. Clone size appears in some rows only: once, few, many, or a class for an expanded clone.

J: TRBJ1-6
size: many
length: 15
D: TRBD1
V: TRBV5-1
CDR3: CASRRETGRNSPLHF
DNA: TGCGCCAGCAGGAGGGAGACAGGGCGTAATTCACCCCTCCACTTT

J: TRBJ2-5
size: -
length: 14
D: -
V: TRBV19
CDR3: CASSIQGPVETQYF
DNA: TGTGCCAGTAGTATCCAAGGACCCGTAGAGACCCAGTACTTC

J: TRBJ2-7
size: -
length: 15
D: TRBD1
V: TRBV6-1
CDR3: CASTPGTGGAYEQYF
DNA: TGTGCCAGCACTCCCGGGACAGGGGGCGCGTACGAGCAGTACTTC

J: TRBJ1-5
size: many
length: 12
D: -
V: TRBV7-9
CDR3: CASSLAGRAQHF
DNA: TGTGCCAGCAGCTTAGCCGGCAGAGCCCAGCATTTT

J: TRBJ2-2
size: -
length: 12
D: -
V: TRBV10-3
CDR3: CAISRSGGELFF
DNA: TGTGCCATCAGTCGAAGTGGCGGGGAGCTGTTTTTT

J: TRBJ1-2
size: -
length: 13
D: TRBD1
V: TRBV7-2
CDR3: CASSLVGQDGYTF
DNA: TGTGCCAGCAGCTTAGTTGGACAGGATGGCTACACCTTC

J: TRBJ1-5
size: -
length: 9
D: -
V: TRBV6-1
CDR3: CASSQPRHF
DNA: TGTGCCAGCTCGCAGCCCCGGCATTTT

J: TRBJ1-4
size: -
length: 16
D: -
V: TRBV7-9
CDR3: CASRDPIHATNEKLFF
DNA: TGCGCCAGCCGGGACCCTATACATGCAACTAATGAAAAACTGTTTTTT

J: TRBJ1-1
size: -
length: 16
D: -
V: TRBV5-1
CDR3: CASSPSNIFYQGNAFF
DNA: TGCGCCAGCAGCCCGTCGAATATCTTCTACCAGGGGAATGCTTTCTTT

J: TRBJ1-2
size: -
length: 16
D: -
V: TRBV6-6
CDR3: CASSRLTNRANYGYTF
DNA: TGTGCCAGCAGCCGACTCACTAACAGGGCGAACTATGGCTACACCTTC